The present TCR beta chain was sequenced within a study of blood T cells in healthy people across ages. Study-wide points: Researchers said unsorted PBMCs prevented a conclusive naive versus antigen-experienced comparison.

Next came a second PCR, run for roughly 7 to 12 cycles, which used a sample-barcoded 5' primer along with a J-beta primer mix. Each cDNA molecule carried a tag from a template-switch adaptor that contained 12 random nucleotides. TCRdb reprocessed the 5' RACE reads via MiXCR and lists one record per CDR3 protein. The data hold about 1.1 million distinct CDR3 sequences, with 35% to 45% observed a single time. CDR1 and CDR2 from the germline V gene are MNHNY and SVGAGI (reference sequence). This CDR3 is built from 16 residues. V was clipped by 6 bases and J by 4 bases; unmatched bases: 10. Concerning this clonotype itself: The antigen is unknown.

Sequencing was done on a sample of blood. The receptor comes from a man in his late teens or twenties in good health. The chain combines TRBV6-6 with TRBJ2-5; 11 bases are a match to TRBD2. The CDR3 DNA is TGTGCCAGCAGATCCCACTCTAGCGGGGGGATAGAGACCCAGTACTTC. Protein product: CASRSHSSGGIETQYF.